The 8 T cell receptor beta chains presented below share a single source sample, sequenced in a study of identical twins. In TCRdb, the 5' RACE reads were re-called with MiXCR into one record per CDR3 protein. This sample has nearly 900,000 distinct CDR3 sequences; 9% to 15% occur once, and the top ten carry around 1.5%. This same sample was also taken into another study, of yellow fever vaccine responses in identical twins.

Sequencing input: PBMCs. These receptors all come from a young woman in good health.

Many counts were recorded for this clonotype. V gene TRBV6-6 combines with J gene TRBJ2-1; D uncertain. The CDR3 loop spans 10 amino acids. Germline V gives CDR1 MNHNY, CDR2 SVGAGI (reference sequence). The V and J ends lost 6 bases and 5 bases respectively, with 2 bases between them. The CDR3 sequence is CASRNNEQFF. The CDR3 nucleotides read TGTGCCAGCAGAAACAATGAGCAGTTCTTC.

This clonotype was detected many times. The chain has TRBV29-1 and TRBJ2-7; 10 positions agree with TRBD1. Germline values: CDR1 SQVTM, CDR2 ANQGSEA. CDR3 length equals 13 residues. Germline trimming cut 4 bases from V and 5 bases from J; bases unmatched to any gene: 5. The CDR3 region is CSVVDRGPHEQYF. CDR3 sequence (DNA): TGCAGCGTTGTAGACAGGGGGCCCCACGAGCAGTACTTC.

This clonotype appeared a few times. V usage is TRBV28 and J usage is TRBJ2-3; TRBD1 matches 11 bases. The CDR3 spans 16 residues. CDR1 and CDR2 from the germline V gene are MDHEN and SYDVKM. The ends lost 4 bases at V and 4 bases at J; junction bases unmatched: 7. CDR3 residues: CASSSSGQGDADTQYF. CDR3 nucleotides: TGTGCCAGCAGTTCCTCGGGACAGGGGGACGCAGATACGCAGTATTTT.

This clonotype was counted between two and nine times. CDR3 sequence: CATSRAPGQTNTGELFF. In DNA form, the CDR3 reads TGTGCCACCAGCAGAGCTCCGGGACAAACGAACACCGGGGAGCTGTTTTTT. The chain links TRBV15 to TRBJ2-2; perhaps TRBD1 as D (6 bases). Per the germline V gene, CDR1 is LNHNV and CDR2 is YYDKDF (reference sequence). Trimming stripped 1 base from V and 0 bases from J, with 12 bases between. The CDR3 contains 17 residues.

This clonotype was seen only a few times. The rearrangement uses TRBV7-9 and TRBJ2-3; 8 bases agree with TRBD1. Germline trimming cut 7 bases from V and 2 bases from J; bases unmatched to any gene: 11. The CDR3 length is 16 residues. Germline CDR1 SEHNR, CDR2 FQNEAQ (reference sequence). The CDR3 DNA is TGTGCCAGCACCCCATCCGGGACAGGAAACACAGATACGCAGTATTTT. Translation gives CASTPSGTGNTDTQYF.

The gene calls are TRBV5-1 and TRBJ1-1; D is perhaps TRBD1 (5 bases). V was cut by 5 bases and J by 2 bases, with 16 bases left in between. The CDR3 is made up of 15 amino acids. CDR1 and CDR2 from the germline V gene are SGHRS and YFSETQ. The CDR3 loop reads CASSKDGRGNTEAFF. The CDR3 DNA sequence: TGCGCCAGCAGTAAGGATGGGAGGGGTAACACTGAAGCTTTCTTT.

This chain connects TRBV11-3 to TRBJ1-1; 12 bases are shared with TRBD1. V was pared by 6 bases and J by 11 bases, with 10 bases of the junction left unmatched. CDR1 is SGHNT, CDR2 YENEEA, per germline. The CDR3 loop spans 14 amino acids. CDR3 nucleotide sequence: TGTGCCAGCAGGAGTCCGGGACAGGGGGCCAAGGCTTTCTTT. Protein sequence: CASRSPGQGAKAFF.

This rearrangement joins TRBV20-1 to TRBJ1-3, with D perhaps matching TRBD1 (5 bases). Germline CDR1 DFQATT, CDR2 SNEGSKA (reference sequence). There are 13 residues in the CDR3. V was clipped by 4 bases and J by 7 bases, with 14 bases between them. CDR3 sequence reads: CSAMVQGGNTIYF. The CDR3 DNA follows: TGCAGTGCTATGGTTCAGGGCGGGAACACCATATATTTT.